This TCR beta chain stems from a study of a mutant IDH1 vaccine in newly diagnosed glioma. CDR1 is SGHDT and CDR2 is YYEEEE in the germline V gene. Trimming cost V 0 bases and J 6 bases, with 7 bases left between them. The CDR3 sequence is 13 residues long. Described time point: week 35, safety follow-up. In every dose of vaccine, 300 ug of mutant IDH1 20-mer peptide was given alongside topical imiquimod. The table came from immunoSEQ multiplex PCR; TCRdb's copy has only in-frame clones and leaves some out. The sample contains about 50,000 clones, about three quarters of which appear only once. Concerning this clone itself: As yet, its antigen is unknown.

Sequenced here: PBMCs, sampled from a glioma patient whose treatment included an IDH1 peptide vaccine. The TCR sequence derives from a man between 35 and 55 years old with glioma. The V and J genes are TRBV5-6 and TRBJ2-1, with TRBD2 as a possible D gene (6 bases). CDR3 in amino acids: CASSLGTINEQFF. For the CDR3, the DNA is TGTGCCAGCAGCTTGGGGACTATCAATGAGCAGTTCTTC.